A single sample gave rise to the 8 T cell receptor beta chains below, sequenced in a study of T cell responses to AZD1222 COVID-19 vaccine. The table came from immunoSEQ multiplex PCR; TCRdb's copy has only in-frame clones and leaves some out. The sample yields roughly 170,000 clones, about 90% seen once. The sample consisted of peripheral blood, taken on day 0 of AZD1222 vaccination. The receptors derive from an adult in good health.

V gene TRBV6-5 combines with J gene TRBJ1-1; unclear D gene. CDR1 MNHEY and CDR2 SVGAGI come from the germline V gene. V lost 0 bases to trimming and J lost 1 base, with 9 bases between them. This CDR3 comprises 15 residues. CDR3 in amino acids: CASSYSNPTNTEAFF. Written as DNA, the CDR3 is TGTGCCAGCAGTTACTCGAATCCGACGAACACTGAAGCTTTCTTT.

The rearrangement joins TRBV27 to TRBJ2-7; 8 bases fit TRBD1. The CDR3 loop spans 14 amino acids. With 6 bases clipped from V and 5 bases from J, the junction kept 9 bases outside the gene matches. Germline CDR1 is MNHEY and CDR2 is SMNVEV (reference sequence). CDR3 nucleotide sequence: TGTGCCAGCAGCCCTGCGGGACAGGCCCACGAGCAGTACTTC. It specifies CASSPAGQAHEQYF.

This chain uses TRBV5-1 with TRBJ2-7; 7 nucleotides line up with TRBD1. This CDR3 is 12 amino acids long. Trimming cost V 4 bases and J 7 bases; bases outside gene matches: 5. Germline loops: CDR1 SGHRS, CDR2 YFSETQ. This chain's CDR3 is CASSTGAGEQYF. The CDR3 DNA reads TGCGCCAGCAGCACAGGGGCCGGGGAGCAGTACTTC.

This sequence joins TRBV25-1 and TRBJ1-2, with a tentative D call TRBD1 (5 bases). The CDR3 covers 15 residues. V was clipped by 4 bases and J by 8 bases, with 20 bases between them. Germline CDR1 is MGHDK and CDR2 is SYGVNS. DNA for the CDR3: TGTGCCAGCAGTGGAAGGGACGGAGCAGGTCGGGGCTACACCTTC. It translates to CASSGRDGAGRGYTF.

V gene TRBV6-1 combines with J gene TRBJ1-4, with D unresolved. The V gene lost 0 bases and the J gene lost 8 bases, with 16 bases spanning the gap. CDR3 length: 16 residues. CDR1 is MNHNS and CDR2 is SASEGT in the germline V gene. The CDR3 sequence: CASSEAHQSEWEKLFF. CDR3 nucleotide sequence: TGTGCCAGCAGTGAAGCGCATCAGAGTGAATGGGAAAAACTGTTTTTT.

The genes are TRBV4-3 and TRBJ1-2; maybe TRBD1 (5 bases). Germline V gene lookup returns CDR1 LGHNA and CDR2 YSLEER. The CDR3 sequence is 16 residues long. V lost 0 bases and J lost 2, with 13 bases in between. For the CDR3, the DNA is TGCGCCAGCAGCCAAGACCTCCAGGGCGTCAACTATGGCTACACCTTC. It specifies CASSQDLQGVNYGYTF.

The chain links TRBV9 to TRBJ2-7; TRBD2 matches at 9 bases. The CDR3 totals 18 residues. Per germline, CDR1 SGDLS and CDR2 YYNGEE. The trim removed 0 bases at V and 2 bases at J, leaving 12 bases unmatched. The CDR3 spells CASSVEAGVAGDTYEQYF. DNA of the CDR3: TGTGCCAGCAGCGTAGAGGCGGGGGTAGCGGGAGACACCTACGAGCAGTACTTC.

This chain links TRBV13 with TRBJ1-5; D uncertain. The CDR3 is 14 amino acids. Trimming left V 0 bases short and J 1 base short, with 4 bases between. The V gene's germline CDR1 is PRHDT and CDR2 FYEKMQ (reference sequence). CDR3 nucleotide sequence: TGTGCCAGCAGCTTAGGAAAGAGCAATCAGCCCCAGCATTTT. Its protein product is CASSLGKSNQPQHF.